This T cell receptor (beta chain) was obtained from a study of cytomegalovirus exposure and HLA in healthy donors. Overall study context: A later analysis reported the same platform for the 110 or so validation repertoires and the roughly 700 first-cohort repertoires. Broader study findings: Accounts indicate the classifier identified cytomegalovirus status with strong specificity and sensitivity.

Germline values: CDR1 SNHLY, CDR2 FYNNEI. The CDR3 runs to 16 residues. V lost 5 bases and J lost 1, with 16 bases in between. The assay was immunoSEQ multiplex PCR, and TCRdb's table has in-frame clones only and misses some. The repertoire holds hundreds of thousands of clones, with just over 85% as singletons. In regard to this clone: Its specificity is unknown.

It was the roughly 130-subject validation cohort, separate from the approximately 690-subject first cohort, to which the donors belonged. The rearrangement links TRBV2 to TRBJ2-3; perhaps TRBD1 as D (5 bases). The sequence came from a woman aged 18-29 years in good health and CMV-seronegative. Sample: PBMCs. CDR3 in amino acids: CASSLPQASRTDTQYF. DNA of the CDR3: TGTGCCAGCAGTCTACCACAGGCGTCCCGCACAGATACGCAGTATTTT.